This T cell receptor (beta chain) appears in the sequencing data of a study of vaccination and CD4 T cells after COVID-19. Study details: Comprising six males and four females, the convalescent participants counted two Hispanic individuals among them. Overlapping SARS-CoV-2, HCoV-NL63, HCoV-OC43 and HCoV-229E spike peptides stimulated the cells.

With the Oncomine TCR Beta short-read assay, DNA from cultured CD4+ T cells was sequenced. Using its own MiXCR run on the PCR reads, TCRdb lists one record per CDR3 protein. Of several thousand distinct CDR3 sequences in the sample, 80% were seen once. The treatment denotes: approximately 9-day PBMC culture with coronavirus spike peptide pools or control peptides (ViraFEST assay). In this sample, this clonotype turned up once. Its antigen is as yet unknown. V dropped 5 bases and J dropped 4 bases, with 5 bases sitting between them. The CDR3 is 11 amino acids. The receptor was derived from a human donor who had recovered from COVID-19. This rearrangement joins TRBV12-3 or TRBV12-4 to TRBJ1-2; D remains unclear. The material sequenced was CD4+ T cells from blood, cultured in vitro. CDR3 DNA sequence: TGTGCCAGCAGTGCTTTCTATGGCTACACCTTC. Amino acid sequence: CASSAFYGYTF.